This TCR beta chain stems from a study of T cell responses to AZD1222 COVID-19 vaccine. Profiled with immunoSEQ multiplex PCR; TCRdb holds only in-frame clones, not every one. The sample has about 150,000 clones; around nine tenths are singletons. Whole-study findings and limits: The sample set comprised mostly white British donors with more females, and clonal diversity was possibly underestimated. Across spike, vaccine-associated CD4 TCRs were found, dominant at 160-218 and 743-854.

A note on this clone: What it recognizes is unknown.

Sequencing used peripheral blood, obtained on day 0 of AZD1222 vaccination. This TCR derives from an adult in good health.

The CDR3 coding sequence is TGTGCCAGCAGTGTCGGGACAGCCTCTGGAAACACCATATATTTT. It yields the protein CASSVGTASGNTIYF. This chain links TRBV25-1 with TRBJ1-3, with 7 nucleotides matching TRBD1. The CDR3 totals 15 residues. V gave up 4 bases and J gave up 0 bases; unmatched junction bases: 3. Germline values: CDR1 MGHDK, CDR2 SYGVNS.